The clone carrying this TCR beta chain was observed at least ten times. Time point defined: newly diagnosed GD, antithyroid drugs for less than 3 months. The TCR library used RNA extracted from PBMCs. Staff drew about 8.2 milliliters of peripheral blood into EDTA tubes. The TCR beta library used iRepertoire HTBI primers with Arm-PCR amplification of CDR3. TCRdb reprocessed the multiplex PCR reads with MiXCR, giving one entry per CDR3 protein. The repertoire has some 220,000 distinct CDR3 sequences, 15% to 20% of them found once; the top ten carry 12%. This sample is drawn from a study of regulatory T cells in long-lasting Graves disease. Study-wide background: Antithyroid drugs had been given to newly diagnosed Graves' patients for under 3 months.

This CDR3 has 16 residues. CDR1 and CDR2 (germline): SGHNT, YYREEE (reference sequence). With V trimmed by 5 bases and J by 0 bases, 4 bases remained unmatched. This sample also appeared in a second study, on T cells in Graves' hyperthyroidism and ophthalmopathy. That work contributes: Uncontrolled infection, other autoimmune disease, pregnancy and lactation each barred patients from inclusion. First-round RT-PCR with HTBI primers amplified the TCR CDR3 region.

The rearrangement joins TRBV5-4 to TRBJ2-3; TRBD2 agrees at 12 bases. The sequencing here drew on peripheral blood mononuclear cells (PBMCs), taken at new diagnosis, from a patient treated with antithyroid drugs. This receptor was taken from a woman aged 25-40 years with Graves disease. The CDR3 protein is CASSYLAGGSTDTQYF. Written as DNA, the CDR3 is TGTGCCAGCAGTTACCTAGCGGGGGGGAGCACAGATACGCAGTATTTT.